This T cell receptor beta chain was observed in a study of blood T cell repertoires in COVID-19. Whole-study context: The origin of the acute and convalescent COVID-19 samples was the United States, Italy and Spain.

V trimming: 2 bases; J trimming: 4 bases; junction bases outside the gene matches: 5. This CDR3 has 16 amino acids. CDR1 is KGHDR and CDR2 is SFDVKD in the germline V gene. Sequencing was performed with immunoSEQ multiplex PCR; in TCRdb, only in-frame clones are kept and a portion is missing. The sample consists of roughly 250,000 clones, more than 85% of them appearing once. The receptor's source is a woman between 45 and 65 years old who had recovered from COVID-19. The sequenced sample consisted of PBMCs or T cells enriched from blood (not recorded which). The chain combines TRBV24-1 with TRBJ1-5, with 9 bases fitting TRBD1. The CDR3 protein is CATSDSGTGMNQPQHF. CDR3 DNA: TGTGCCACCAGTGATTCCGGGACAGGGATGAATCAGCCCCAGCATTTT.